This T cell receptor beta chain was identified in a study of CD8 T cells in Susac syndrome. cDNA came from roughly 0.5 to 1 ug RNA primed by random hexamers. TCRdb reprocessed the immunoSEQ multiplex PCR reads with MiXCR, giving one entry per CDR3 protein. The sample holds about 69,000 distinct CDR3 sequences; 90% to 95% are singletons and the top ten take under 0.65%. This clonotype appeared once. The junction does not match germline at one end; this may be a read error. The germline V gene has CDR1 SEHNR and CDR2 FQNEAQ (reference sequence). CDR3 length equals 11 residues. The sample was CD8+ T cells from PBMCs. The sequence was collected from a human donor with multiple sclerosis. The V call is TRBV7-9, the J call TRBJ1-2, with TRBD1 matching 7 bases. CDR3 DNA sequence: TGTGCCAGCAGTCCGGACAGGAAGTGGTTATTC. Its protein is CASSPDRKWLF.